The sequence of this T cell receptor (beta chain) was determined in a study of metastatic and nonmetastatic thyroid tumors. Overall study: Repertoires were compared across blood and tumor or nodule tissue from malignant and benign thyroid patients.

Thyroid surgery had not been preceded by any treatment in any patient. Germline-derived CDR1 and CDR2 are SGHNT and YYREEE (reference sequence). The CDR3 has 15 amino acids. V lost 0 bases and J lost 7, with 13 bases in between. TCRdb re-analyzed the PCR reads through MiXCR. The sample contains thousands of clones, around 28% of which appear only once. The V gene is TRBV5-4, the J gene TRBJ2-2, with D perhaps being TRBD1 or TRBD2 (5 bases each). Material: adjacent normal tissue. The sequence derives from a female donor with papillary thyroid cancer or a benign thyroid nodule (not recorded which). Some clones in this sample may be carry-over from other donors' samples. The chain's CDR3 is CASSLGGSRDGELFF. The CDR3, as DNA: TGTGCCAGCAGCTTGGGGGGGAGCAGGGACGGGGAGCTGTTTTTT.